A selection of T cell receptor beta chains follows, all from one sample in a study of PD-1 blockade in mismatch repair-deficient tumors. Only in-frame clones appear in the TCRdb table, and some are missing; sequencing was by immunoSEQ multiplex PCR. The table includes 80,000 to 130,000 clones, about 79% detected once. The sequences come from peripheral blood, collected approximately 8 months after starting pembrolizumab. The receptor source for this set is an adult with mismatch repair-deficient cancer. Both conserved end residues are part of each CDR3. D genes are given only for firm matches. A clone size is listed for some rows: how often the clone was seen (once, few, many), or a class if it is expanded.

v_gene	d_gene	abundance	j_gene	CDR3nt	CDR3aa
TRBV12-5	-	few	TRBJ1-5	TGTGCTAGTGGTTCGCAGGGATTGGCCCAGCATTTT	CASGSQGLAQHF
TRBV27	TRBD2	-	TRBJ2-5	TGTGCCAGCAGTTTATCGCGGACTAGGGATTTCCAAGAGACCCAGTACTTC	CASSLSRTRDFQETQYF
TRBV19	-	-	TRBJ2-1	TGTGCCAGTAGTGCCCTCTCCCGACCAAGCTACAATGAGCAGTTCTTC	CASSALSRPSYNEQFF
TRBV5-1	-	-	TRBJ1-1	TGCGCCAGCAGCTTGGGTAATATGGTGAACACTGAAGCTTTCTTT	CASSLGNMVNTEAFF
TRBV19	-	few	TRBJ1-5	TGTGCCAGTAGTTTAGTCGGGGGGGCAAGGAGCAATCAGCCCCAGCATTTT	CASSLVGGARSNQPQHF
TRBV7-9	-	-	TRBJ2-4	TGTGCCAGCAGCCCCCCCATTCAGTACTTC	CASSPPIQYF
TRBV10-3	-	-	TRBJ2-2	TGTGCCATCAGCGGGGCTTTAGGGGTTGGCGGGGAGCTGTTTTTT	CAISGALGVGGELFF
TRBV25-1	TRBD2	-	TRBJ2-6	TGTGCCAGCAGTGATTCGGGACTAATCTCTGGGGCCAACGTCCTGACTTTC	CASSDSGLISGANVLTF
TRBV27	-	-	TRBJ2-1	TGTGCCAGCAGTTTGGGGAGTATCAATGAGCAGTTCTTC	CASSLGSINEQFF
TRBV30	-	-	TRBJ2-5	TGTGCCTGGAGTGTAAGATGGGGGCGCCTCCTCCAAGAGACCCAGTACTTC	CAWSVRWGRLLQETQYF
TRBV27	-	-	TRBJ2-7	TGTGCCAGCAGTTTCGGCCGTTCCTACGAGCAGTACTTC	CASSFGRSYEQYF
TRBV9	-	-	TRBJ1-4	TGTGCCAGCAGCGTAGAGGGGACTAATGAAAAACTGTTTTTT	CASSVEGTNEKLFF
TRBV7-8	-	-	TRBJ2-7	TGTGCCAGCAGCTTAGTTATTAGCGGCAACGAGCAGTACTTC	CASSLVISGNEQYF
TRBV6-5	-	-	TRBJ2-7	TGTGCCAGCAGTTCTCCGTGGGCCCAGTACGAGCAGTACTTC	CASSSPWAQYEQYF
TRBV9	-	-	TRBJ2-5	TGTGCCAGCAGCACCCGGACAGGTCTCGGGGGAGAGACCCAGTACTTC	CASSTRTGLGGETQYF
TRBV29-1	-	once	TRBJ2-7	TGCAGCGTTCACAGAGCCTACGAGCAGTACTTC	CSVHRAYEQYF
TRBV12-5	TRBD1	-	TRBJ1-2	TGTGCTAGTGGTTTGGTACGGACAGGGGGCTTCGGTGGCTACACCTTC	CASGLVRTGGFGGYTF
TRBV5-8	TRBD2	-	TRBJ2-5	TGTGCCAGCAGCCCCGGGACTAGCGGGAGGGGAGAGACCCAGTACTTC	CASSPGTSGRGETQYF
TRBV5-6	TRBD2	-	TRBJ2-1	TGTGCCAGCAGCTTCCTAGCGGGAGGGCCCTCGGGTGAGCAGTTCTTC	CASSFLAGGPSGEQFF
TRBV9	-	-	TRBJ1-3	TGTGCCAGCAGCGTAGAGGGCGGCACTGGAAACACCATATATTTT	CASSVEGGTGNTIYF
TRBV7-2	-	-	TRBJ1-2	TGTGCCAGCAGCTTAGCTGGTAAAGACTACACCTTC	CASSLAGKDYTF
TRBV7-3	-	few	TRBJ2-2	TGTGCCAGCAGCTTAACGATGGGTAAAGCGAACACCGGGGAGCTGTTTTTT	CASSLTMGKANTGELFF
TRBV27	-	-	TRBJ2-7	TGTGCCAGCAGTTGGGGGGTGAGGGCCTCCTACGAGCAGTACTTC	CASSWGVRASYEQYF
TRBV19	-	-	TRBJ1-5	TGTGCCAGTAGTATCCCGGATCAGCCCCAGCATTTT	CASSIPDQPQHF
TRBV4-1	TRBD1	-	TRBJ1-1	TGCGCCAGCAGCCTAACAGGGGTCACTGAAGCTTTCTTT	CASSLTGVTEAFF
TRBV4-1	TRBD2	-	TRBJ2-3	TGCGCCAGCAGCCAACCTTCGGCTAGCGGGAGGATTGATACGCAGTATTTT	CASSQPSASGRIDTQYF
TRBV7-7	-	-	TRBJ2-7	TGTGCTAGCAGCTTAAGTGACGACGGGAACTACGAGCAGTACTTC	CASSLSDDGNYEQYF
TRBV7-3	TRBD2	-	TRBJ2-7	TGTGCCAGCAGCCCCGGGACTACTGACGAGCAGTACTTC	CASSPGTTDEQYF
TRBV7-3	-	-	TRBJ1-5	TGTGCCAGCAGCCCGCAAACCCGCCAGCTCTATAGCAATCAGCCCCAGCATTTT	CASSPQTRQLYSNQPQHF
TRBV29-1	-	once	TRBJ1-1	TGCAGCGTTGGGGGGGCCACTGAAGCTTTCTTT	CSVGGATEAFF
TRBV5-1	-	-	TRBJ1-3	TGCGCCAGCAGCGGACAACTCAACTCTGGAAACACCATATATTTT	CASSGQLNSGNTIYF
TRBV25-1	-	-	TRBJ1-2	TGTGCCAGCAGTGAAAGGTTGGCAGGTAGTCATCCTAACTATGGCTACACCTTC	CASSERLAGSHPNYGYTF
TRBV30	-	-	TRBJ2-7	TGTGCCTGGAGTCCAGGCCGGGGGAGATCCTACGAGCAGTACTTC	CAWSPGRGRSYEQYF
TRBV6-6	-	few	TRBJ1-1	TGTGCCGCTCGGGGGGGGAACACTGAAGCTTTCTTT	CAARGGNTEAFF
TRBV5-4	-	-	TRBJ2-7	TGTGCCAGCAGCCAAGATCGGGTGGGAAAGGGCCCCTACGAGCAGTACTTC	CASSQDRVGKGPYEQYF
TRBV13	-	-	TRBJ1-2	TGTGCCAGCAGCTTAGGTTGGACAGAAGGCCGGGGCTACACCTTC	CASSLGWTEGRGYTF
TRBV4-3	TRBD2	-	TRBJ2-7	TGCGCCAGCAGCCAATCACTAGCGGGAGTGAACGAGCAGTACTTC	CASSQSLAGVNEQYF
TRBV27	-	-	TRBJ2-7	TGTGCCAGCAGTGCCGACTCCTACGAGCAGTACTTC	CASSADSYEQYF
TRBV18	TRBD2	-	TRBJ2-1	TGTGCCAGCTCACCACGGGGACTAGCGGGAGTGGGAGGCGATGAGCAGTTCTTC	CASSPRGLAGVGGDEQFF
TRBV5-1	-	-	TRBJ2-3	TGCGCCAGCAGCTTACCGGGAGCAGGCACAGATACGCAGTATTTT	CASSLPGAGTDTQYF
TRBV6-1	-	few	TRBJ2-7	TGTGCCAGCCTGCGGCCTTCCTACGAGCAGTACTTC	CASLRPSYEQYF
TRBV2	TRBD2	few	TRBJ2-7	TGTGCCAGCAGTGAAGGATGGCTAGCGGGAGCCTACGAGCAGTACTTC	CASSEGWLAGAYEQYF
TRBV11-2	TRBD2	once	TRBJ2-5	TGTGCCAGCAGCTTATACAGCGGGACTGAGACCCAGTACTTC	CASSLYSGTETQYF
TRBV6-5	-	-	TRBJ2-5	TGTGCCAGCAGTCGACAGACTACCCAAGAGACCCAGTACTTC	CASSRQTTQETQYF
TRBV7-9	-	once	TRBJ2-7	TGTGCCAGCAGCTTAGTACAGGGATCCTACGAGCAGTACTTC	CASSLVQGSYEQYF
TRBV5-1	TRBD1	-	TRBJ1-2	TGCGCCAGCAGCTTGGCCACGCCGCAGGGGGTGTATGGCTACACCTTC	CASSLATPQGVYGYTF
TRBV7-6	TRBD1	-	TRBJ2-5	TGTGCCAGCAGCTTGACAGGGGGCGTGGAGACCCAGTACTTC	CASSLTGGVETQYF
TRBV19	TRBD2	-	TRBJ2-7	TGTGCCAGTAGTAGCTGGGCGGGGGACTCCTACGAGCAGTACTTC	CASSSWAGDSYEQYF
TRBV7-9	-	-	TRBJ2-3	TGTGCCAGCAGCCCCGCGGGCACAGATACGCAGTATTTT	CASSPAGTDTQYF
TRBV5-4	-	-	TRBJ2-3	TGTGCCAGCAGCTTTGCCCTACTTAGCGGAGGGGTGGTGACAGATACGCAGTATTTT	CASSFALLSGGVVTDTQYF
TRBV13	TRBD2	-	TRBJ2-7	TGTGCCAGCAGCTCCTCCTTCGCGGGAGGGAGGAACGAGCAGTACTTC	CASSSSFAGGRNEQYF
TRBV10-2	TRBD1	-	TRBJ1-5	TGCGCCAGCAGTGTTACAGGGGCCTTCAATCAGCCCCAGCATTTT	CASSVTGAFNQPQHF